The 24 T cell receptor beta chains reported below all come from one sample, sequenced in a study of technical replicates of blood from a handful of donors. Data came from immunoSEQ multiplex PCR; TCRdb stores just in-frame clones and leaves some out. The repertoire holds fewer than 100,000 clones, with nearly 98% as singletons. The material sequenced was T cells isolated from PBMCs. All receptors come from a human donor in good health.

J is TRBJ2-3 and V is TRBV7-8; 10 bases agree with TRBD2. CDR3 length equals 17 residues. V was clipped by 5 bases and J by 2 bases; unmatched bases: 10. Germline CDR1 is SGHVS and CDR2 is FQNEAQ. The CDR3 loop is CASSPTPSGGFTDTQYF. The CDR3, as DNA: TGTGCCAGCAGCCCGACACCTAGCGGGGGCTTCACAGATACGCAGTATTTT.

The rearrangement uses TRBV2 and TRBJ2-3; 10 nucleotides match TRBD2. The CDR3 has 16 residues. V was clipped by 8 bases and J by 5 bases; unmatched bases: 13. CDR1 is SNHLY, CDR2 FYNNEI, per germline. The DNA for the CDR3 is TGTGCCAGCGGGCATCGGTCTAGCGGGAGAGAAGATACGCAGTATTTT. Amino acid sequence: CASGHRSSGREDTQYF.

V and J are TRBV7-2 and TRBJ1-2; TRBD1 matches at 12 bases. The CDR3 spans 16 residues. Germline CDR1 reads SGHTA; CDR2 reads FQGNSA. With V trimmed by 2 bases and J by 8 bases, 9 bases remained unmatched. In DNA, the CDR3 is TGTGCCAGCAGCTTAATCCCCGGGACAGGGGGCGTGGGCTACACCTTC. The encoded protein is CASSLIPGTGGVGYTF.

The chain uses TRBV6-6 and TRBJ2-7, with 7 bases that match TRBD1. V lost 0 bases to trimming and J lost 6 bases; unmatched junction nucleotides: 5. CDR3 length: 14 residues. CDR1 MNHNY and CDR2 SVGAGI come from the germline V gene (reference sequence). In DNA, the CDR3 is TGTGCCAGCAGTTACTCGGAGACAGGGCTCGAGCAGTACTTC. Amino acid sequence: CASSYSETGLEQYF.

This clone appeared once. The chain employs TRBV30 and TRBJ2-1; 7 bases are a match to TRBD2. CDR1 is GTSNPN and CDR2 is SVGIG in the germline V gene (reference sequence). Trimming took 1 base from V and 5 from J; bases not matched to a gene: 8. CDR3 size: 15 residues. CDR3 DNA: TGTGCCTGGAGTGGCAGGACTAGGGCAAACAATGAGCAGTTCTTC. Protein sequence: CAWSGRTRANNEQFF.

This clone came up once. CDR3 sequence reads: CASSPSGGGRNTEAFF. The CDR3 DNA reads as TGTGCCAGCTCACCAAGTGGCGGGGGCCGCAACACTGAAGCTTTCTTT. The chain is built from TRBV18 and TRBJ1-1; D possibly corresponds to TRBD1 (6 bases). The CDR3 has 16 amino acids. V was clipped by 2 bases and J by 2 bases, with 15 bases between them. The germline gives CDR1 KGHSH, CDR2 LQKENI. Full variable domain (missing parts from reference TRBV18 and TRBJ1-1): NAGVMQNPRHLVRRRGQEARLRCSPMKGHSHVYWYRQLPEEGLKFMVYLQKENIIDESGMPKERFSAEFPKEGPSILRIQQVVRGDSAAYFCASSPSGGGRNTEAFFGQGTRLTVV.

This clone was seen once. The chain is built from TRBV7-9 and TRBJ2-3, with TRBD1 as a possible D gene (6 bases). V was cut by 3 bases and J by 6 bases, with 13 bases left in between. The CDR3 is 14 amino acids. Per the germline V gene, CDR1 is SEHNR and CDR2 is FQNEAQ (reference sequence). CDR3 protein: CASSFVQGADTQYF. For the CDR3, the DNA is TGTGCCAGCAGCTTCGTACAGGGCGCCGATACGCAGTATTTT.

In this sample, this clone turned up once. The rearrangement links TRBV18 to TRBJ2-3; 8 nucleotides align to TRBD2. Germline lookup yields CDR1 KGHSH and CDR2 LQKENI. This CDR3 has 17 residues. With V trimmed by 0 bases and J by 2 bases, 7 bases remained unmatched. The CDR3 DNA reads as TGTGCCAGCTCACCACCCGCCGGGACTAGTAACACAGATACGCAGTATTTT. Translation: CASSPPAGTSNTDTQYF.

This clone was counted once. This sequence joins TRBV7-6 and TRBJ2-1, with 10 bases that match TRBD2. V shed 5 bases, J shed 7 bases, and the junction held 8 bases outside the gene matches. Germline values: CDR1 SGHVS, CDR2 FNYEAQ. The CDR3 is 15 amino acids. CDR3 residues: CASSQMLAGVNEQFF. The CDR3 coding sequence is TGTGCCAGCAGCCAAATGCTAGCGGGAGTTAATGAGCAGTTCTTC.

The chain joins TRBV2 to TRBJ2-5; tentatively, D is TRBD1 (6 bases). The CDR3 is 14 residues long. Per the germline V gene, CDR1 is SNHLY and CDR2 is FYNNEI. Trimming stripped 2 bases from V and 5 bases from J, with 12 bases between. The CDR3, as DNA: TGTGCCAGCAGTGAAAACAGGGCCCTTGAGACCCAGTACTTC. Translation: CASSENRALETQYF.

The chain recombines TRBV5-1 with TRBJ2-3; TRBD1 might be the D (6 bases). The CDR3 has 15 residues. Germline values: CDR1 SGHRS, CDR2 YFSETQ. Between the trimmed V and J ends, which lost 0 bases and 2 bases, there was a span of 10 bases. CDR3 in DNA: TGCGCCAGCAGCTTGGGACAGGAGATCACAGATACGCAGTATTTT. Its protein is CASSLGQEITDTQYF.

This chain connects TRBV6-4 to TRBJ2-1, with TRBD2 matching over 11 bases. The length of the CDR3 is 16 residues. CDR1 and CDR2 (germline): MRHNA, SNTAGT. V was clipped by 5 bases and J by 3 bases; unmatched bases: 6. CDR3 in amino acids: CASSNLAGGNYNEQFF. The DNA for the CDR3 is TGTGCCAGCAGTAATTTAGCGGGAGGGAACTACAATGAGCAGTTCTTC.

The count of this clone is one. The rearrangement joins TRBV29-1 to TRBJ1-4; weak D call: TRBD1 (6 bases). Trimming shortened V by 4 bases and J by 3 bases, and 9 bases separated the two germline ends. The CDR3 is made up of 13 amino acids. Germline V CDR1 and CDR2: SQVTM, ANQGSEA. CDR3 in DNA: TGCAGCGTTGGGCCAGGGGCTAATGAAAAACTGTTTTTT. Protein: CSVGPGANEKLFF.

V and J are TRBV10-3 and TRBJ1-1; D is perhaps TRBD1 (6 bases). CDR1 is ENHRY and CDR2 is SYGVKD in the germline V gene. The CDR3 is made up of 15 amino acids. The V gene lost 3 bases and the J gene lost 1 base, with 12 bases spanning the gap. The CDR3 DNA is TGTGCCATCAGTGAACCGGGGGGCAGGAACACTGAAGCTTTCTTT. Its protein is CAISEPGGRNTEAFF.

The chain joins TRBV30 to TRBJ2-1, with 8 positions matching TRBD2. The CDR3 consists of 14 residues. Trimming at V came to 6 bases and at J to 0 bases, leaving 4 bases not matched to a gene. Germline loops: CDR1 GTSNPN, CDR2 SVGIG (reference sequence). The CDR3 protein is CACPGGGSYNEQFF. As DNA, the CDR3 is TGTGCCTGCCCCGGGGGGGGCTCCTACAATGAGCAGTTCTTC.

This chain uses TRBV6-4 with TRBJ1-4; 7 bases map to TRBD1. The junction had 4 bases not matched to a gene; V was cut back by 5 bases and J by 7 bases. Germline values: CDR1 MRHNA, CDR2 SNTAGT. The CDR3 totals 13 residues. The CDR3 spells CASSTNRGEKLFF. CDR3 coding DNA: TGTGCCAGCAGTACGAACAGGGGTGAAAAACTGTTTTTT.

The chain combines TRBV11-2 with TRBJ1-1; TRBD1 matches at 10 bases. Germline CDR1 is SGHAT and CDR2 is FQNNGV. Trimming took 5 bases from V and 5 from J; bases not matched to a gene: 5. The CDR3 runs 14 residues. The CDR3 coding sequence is TGTGCCAGCAGCCTATGGACAGGGGGAACTGAAGCTTTCTTT. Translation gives CASSLWTGGTEAFF.

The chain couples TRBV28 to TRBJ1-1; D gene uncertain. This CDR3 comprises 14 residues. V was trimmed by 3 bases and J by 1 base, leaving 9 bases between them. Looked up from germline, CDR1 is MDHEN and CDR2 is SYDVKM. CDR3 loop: CASSLWHKNTEAFF. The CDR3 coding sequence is TGTGCCAGCAGTTTGTGGCATAAGAACACTGAAGCTTTCTTT.

CDR3 sequence: CASIPSGSSSYEQYF. In DNA form, the CDR3 reads TGTGCCAGCATTCCTAGCGGGTCGAGCTCCTACGAGCAGTACTTC. The chain links TRBV2 to TRBJ2-7; 8 positions agree with TRBD2. Germline CDR1 and CDR2: SNHLY and FYNNEI. Trimming removed 7 bases from V and 0 bases from J; junction bases left unmatched: 8. The CDR3 is made up of 15 amino acids.

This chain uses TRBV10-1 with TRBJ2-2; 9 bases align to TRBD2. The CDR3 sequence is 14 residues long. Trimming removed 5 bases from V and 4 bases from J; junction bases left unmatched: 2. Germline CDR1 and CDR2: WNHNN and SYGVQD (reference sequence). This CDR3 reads CASSSGRRTGELFF. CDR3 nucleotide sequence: TGCGCCAGCAGTAGCGGGAGGCGCACCGGGGAGCTGTTTTTT.

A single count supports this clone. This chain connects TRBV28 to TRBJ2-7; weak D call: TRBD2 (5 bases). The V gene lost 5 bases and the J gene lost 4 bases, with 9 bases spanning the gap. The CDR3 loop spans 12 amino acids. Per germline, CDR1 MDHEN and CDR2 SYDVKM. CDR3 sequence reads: CASSKDSYEQYF. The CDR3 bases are TGTGCCAGCAGTAAGGACTCGTACGAGCAGTACTTC.

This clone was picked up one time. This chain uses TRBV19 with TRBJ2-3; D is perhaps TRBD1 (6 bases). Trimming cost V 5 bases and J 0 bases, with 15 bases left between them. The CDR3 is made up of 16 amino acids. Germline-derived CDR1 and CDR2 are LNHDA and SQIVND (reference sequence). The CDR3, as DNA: TGTGCCAGTAGTGGTCGGACAGACCCTAGCACAGATACGCAGTATTTT. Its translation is CASSGRTDPSTDTQYF. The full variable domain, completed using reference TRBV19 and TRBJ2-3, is DGGITQSPKYLFRKEGQNVTLSCEQNLNHDAMYWYRQDPGQGLRLIYYSQIVNDFQKGDIAEGYSVSREKKESFPLTVTSAQKNPTAFYLCASSGRTDPSTDTQYFGPGTRLTVL.

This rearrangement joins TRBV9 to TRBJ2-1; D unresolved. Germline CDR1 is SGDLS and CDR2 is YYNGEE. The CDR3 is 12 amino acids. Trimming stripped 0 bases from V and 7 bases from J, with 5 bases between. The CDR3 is CASSVGANEQFF. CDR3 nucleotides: TGTGCCAGCAGCGTAGGGGCAAATGAGCAGTTCTTC.

The CDR3 nucleotides are TGTGCCAGCAGCGCGGGCCTAGTTCTCCAAGAGACCCAGTACTTC. Its protein product is CASSAGLVLQETQYF. The V and J genes are TRBV6-1 and TRBJ2-5, with D possibly TRBD2 on 5 matching bases. Trimming pared 6 bases from V and 1 base from J, leaving 15 bases between. This CDR3 is 15 amino acids long. The germline gives CDR1 MNHNS, CDR2 SASEGT.